The 21 T cell receptor beta chains reported below all come from one sample, sequenced in a study of T cell changes during pregnancy in multiple sclerosis. The repertoire was sequenced with immunoSEQ multiplex PCR; TCRdb's copy has only in-frame clones and lacks some. The sample holds around 100,000 clones, approximately 92% seen once. The material sequenced was peripheral blood, taken after pregnancy. Source of these receptors: a female donor with multiple sclerosis, enrolled in a pregnancy study.

The chain uses TRBV5-1 and TRBJ1-2, with D possibly matching TRBD1 (5 bases). V was shortened by 3 bases and J by 4 bases, with 7 bases between the two germline ends. The CDR3 covers 12 residues. Germline assignment: CDR1 SGHRS and CDR2 YFSETQ. The CDR3 sequence: CASSSDSYGYTF. In DNA, the CDR3 is TGCGCCAGCAGCTCCGACAGCTATGGCTACACCTTC.

This chain connects TRBV29-1 to TRBJ1-2; D may be TRBD1 (5 bases). From germline, CDR1 is SQVTM and CDR2 ANQGSEA. Trimming removed 7 bases from V and 6 bases from J, with 9 bases in between. This CDR3 is 10 amino acids long. The CDR3 reads CSAGGDGYTF. The CDR3 DNA reads as TGCAGCGCGGGGGGAGATGGCTACACCTTC.

The rearrangement links TRBV5-5 to TRBJ2-7; D remains ambiguous. CDR1 is SGHKS and CDR2 is YYEKEE in the germline V gene (reference sequence). The CDR3 runs 13 residues. Trimming shortened V by 4 bases and J by 0 bases, and 8 bases separated the two germline ends. As DNA, the CDR3 is TGTGCCAGCAGCCCCGCAGTCTCCTACGAGCAGTACTTC. Its protein is CASSPAVSYEQYF.

CDR3 sequence: CATSREAGVRDTQYF. The DNA for the CDR3 is TGTGCCACCAGCAGAGAGGCGGGAGTGAGAGATACGCAGTATTTT. The chain employs TRBV15 and TRBJ2-3, with 7 bases fitting TRBD2. The CDR3 spans 15 residues. Losses at the gene ends were 0 bases for V and 5 bases for J; bases not matched to a gene: 5. Germline V gene sequence: CDR1 LNHNV, CDR2 YYDKDF (reference sequence).

The gene calls are TRBV19 and TRBJ2-1, with no clear D. Trimming pared 6 bases from V and 1 base from J, leaving 13 bases between. Germline loops: CDR1 LNHDA, CDR2 SQIVND (reference sequence). The CDR3 contains 15 residues. The CDR3 spells CASRITITSYNEQFF. CDR3 DNA: TGTGCCAGTAGAATCACAATAACATCCTACAATGAGCAGTTCTTC.

This clone was seen a single time. This chain joins TRBV7-9 and TRBJ2-3; unclear D gene. The germline gives CDR1 SEHNR, CDR2 FQNEAQ (reference sequence). CDR3 length: 15 residues. Trimming removed 6 bases from V and 0 bases from J, with 13 bases in between. CDR3: CASSRGETSTDTQYF. Here the CDR3 DNA reads TGTGCCAGCAGTCGCGGTGAGACTAGCACAGATACGCAGTATTTT.

This chain connects TRBV5-6 to TRBJ2-1, with TRBD1 matching 9 bases. This CDR3 contains 15 residues. V was pared by 2 bases and J by 6 bases, with 6 bases of the junction left unmatched. Looked up from germline, CDR1 is SGHDT and CDR2 is YYEEEE. The CDR3 here is CASSFRDRDSNEQFF. As DNA, the CDR3 is TGTGCCAGCAGCTTCCGGGACAGGGACTCCAATGAGCAGTTCTTC.

The chain employs TRBV6-4 and TRBJ1-6; D gene uncertain. V was pared by 2 bases and J by 7 bases, with 6 bases between. The CDR3 is made up of 13 amino acids. Germline V gene data show CDR1 as MRHNA and CDR2 as SNTAGT. The CDR3 DNA sequence: TGTGCCAGCAGTGACGCGAGGAATTCACCCCTCCACTTT. Translation: CASSDARNSPLHF.

The CDR3 sequence is CASSPGQGYEQYF. The CDR3 region has the DNA TGTGCCAGCAGCCCAGGACAGGGCTACGAGCAGTACTTC. The chain recombines TRBV7-3 with TRBJ2-7, with 8 bases that match TRBD1. V shed 5 bases, J shed 3 bases, and the junction held 3 bases outside the gene matches. Germline V lookup: CDR1 SGHTA, CDR2 FQGTGA. The CDR3 is 13 residues long.

This chain uses TRBV4-2 with TRBJ2-3; no clear D gene. Germline-derived CDR1 and CDR2 are LGHNA and YNFKEQ. Trimming removed 1 base from V and 1 base from J, with 6 bases in between. The length of the CDR3 is 14 residues. CDR3 bases: TGTGCCAGCAGCCAAGTTCGGGGCACAGATACGCAGTATTTT. As protein: CASSQVRGTDTQYF.

This chain uses TRBV12-5 with TRBJ2-2, with TRBD2 as a possible D gene (5 bases). Germline values: CDR1 LGHNT, CDR2 FRNRAP. The CDR3 is 19 residues long. Trimming pared 4 bases from V and 1 base from J, leaving 22 bases between. The CDR3 is CASGSRGKEVPMNTGELFF. The CDR3 nucleotides are TGTGCTAGTGGTTCCCGTGGTAAGGAGGTCCCAATGAACACCGGGGAGCTGTTTTTT.

V gene TRBV5-1 combines with J gene TRBJ2-1; 13 nucleotides agree with TRBD2. Per the germline V gene, CDR1 is SGHRS and CDR2 is YFSETQ. This CDR3 contains 19 residues. Trimming cost V 0 bases and J 6 bases; bases outside gene matches: 12. The CDR3 nucleotides are TGCGCCAGCAGCTTGGCCATTGGACTAGCGGGAGCGATTTTCAATGAGCAGTTCTTC. Its translation is CASSLAIGLAGAIFNEQFF.

This clone occurred a few times. One end of the junction does not line up with germline, which may come from a read error. This chain links TRBV4-2 with TRBJ2-4; 13 bases agree with TRBD2. Per the germline V gene, CDR1 is LGHNA and CDR2 is YNFKEQ. The CDR3 has 18 residues. DNA for the CDR3: TGTGCCAGCAGGCAAGGGGGACTAGCGGGACTAGCCAAAAACATTCAGTACTTC. It encodes CASRQGGLAGLAKNIQYF.

This chain uses TRBV9 with TRBJ2-7; 11 nucleotides line up with TRBD2. The CDR3 runs 16 residues. Per the germline V gene, CDR1 is SGDLS and CDR2 is YYNGEE. V shed 0 bases, J shed 2 bases, and the junction held 4 bases outside the gene matches. This CDR3 reads CASSVGTSGPPYEQYF. CDR3 DNA: TGTGCCAGCAGCGTAGGGACTAGCGGGCCCCCCTACGAGCAGTACTTC.

The chain links TRBV6-6 to TRBJ2-5; 9 nucleotides line up with TRBD2. Unmatched junction bases numbered 4, after V lost 6 bases and J lost 5 bases. Germline CDR1 is MNHNY and CDR2 is SVGAGI (reference sequence). CDR3 length: 13 amino acids. CDR3 coding DNA: TGTGCCAGCAGGCGGGGGGGGAGTGAGACCCAGTACTTC. Encoded protein: CASRRGGSETQYF.

The V and J genes are TRBV27 and TRBJ2-7, with D perhaps TRBD2 (6 bases). From germline, CDR1 is MNHEY and CDR2 SMNVEV (reference sequence). Trimming shortened V by 6 bases and J by 4 bases, and 13 bases separated the two germline ends. This CDR3 region has 13 residues. The CDR3 DNA sequence: TGTGCCAGCAGACTAGCAGGAGGATACGAGCAGTACTTC. Protein: CASRLAGGYEQYF.

The rearrangement joins TRBV28 to TRBJ2-1, with 9 bases fitting TRBD1. The germline V gene has CDR1 MDHEN and CDR2 SYDVKM. V shed 5 bases, J shed 1 base, and the junction held 15 bases outside the gene matches. The length of the CDR3 is 19 residues. The chain's CDR3 is CASSGPGQGNSASYNEQFF. CDR3 bases: TGTGCCAGCAGTGGACCGGGACAGGGCAATTCGGCTTCCTACAATGAGCAGTTCTTC.

V is TRBV27 and J is TRBJ2-1; 7 bases are shared with TRBD1. The CDR3 consists of 13 residues. Germline CDR1 MNHEY, CDR2 SMNVEV (reference sequence). Germline trimming cut 8 bases from V and 4 bases from J; bases unmatched to any gene: 5. The CDR3 region is CASRDSFYNEQFF. The CDR3 DNA follows: TGTGCCAGCCGGGACAGCTTTTACAATGAGCAGTTCTTC.

The chain is built from TRBV2 and TRBJ2-3; D possibly corresponds to TRBD2 (5 bases). V dropped 3 bases and J dropped 8 bases, with 9 bases sitting between them. Germline loops: CDR1 SNHLY, CDR2 FYNNEI. The CDR3 totals 12 residues. The CDR3 loop is CASSDYEGTQYF. In DNA, the CDR3 is TGTGCCAGCAGTGATTACGAGGGTACGCAGTATTTT.

J is TRBJ2-7 and V is TRBV7-3, with TRBD2 matching over 8 bases. CDR1 SGHTA and CDR2 FQGTGA come from the germline V gene. With 2 bases clipped from V and 1 base from J, the junction kept 4 bases outside the gene matches. The length of the CDR3 is 15 residues. Here the CDR3 reads CASSLEAGASYEQYF. CDR3 in DNA: TGTGCCAGCAGCTTAGAAGCGGGAGCATCCTACGAGCAGTACTTC.

The chain carries TRBV11-3 and TRBJ2-1, with D possibly being TRBD2 (6 bases). Trimming left V 0 bases short and J 5 bases short, with 20 bases between. CDR3 length: 18 amino acids. From germline, CDR1 is SGHNT and CDR2 YENEEA. CDR3 bases: TGTGCCAGCAGCTTAGATATCAGCTGGCGGGGTCGACACAATGAGCAGTTCTTC. This sequence encodes CASSLDISWRGRHNEQFF.